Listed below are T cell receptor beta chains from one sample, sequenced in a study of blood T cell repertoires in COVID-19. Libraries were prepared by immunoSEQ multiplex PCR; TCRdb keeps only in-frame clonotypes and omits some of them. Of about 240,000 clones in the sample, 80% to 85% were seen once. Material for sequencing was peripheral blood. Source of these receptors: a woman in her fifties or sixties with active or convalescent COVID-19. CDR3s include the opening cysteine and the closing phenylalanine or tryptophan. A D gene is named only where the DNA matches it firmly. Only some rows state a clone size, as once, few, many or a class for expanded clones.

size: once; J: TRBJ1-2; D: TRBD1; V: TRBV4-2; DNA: TGTGCCAGCAGCCCAGGACAGGGTTATTATGGCTACACCTTC; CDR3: CASSPGQGYYGYTF
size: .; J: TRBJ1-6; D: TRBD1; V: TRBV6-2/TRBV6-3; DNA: TGTGCCAGCAGTTACAGGGGGACAGGAAATTCACCCCTCCACTTT; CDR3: CASSYRGTGNSPLHF
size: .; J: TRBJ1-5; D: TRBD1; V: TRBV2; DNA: TGTGCCAGCCAGGGACAGTCTATCAATCAGCCCCAGCATTTT; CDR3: CASQGQSINQPQHF
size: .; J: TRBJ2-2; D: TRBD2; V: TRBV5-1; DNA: TGCGCCAGCAGCTCGACTAGCGGGATGGCCGGGGAGCTGTTTTTT; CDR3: CASSSTSGMAGELFF
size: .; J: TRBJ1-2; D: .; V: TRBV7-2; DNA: TGTGCCAGCAGCGGGCGGTTTACGGGAGATGGCTACACCTTC; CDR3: CASSGRFTGDGYTF
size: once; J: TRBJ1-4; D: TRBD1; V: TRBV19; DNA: TGTGCCAGTAGTAGGGAACCGGGACAGGCCCTCAAACTGTTTTTT; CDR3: CASSREPGQALKLFF
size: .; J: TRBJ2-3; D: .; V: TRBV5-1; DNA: TGCGCCAGCAGCACACCACAGGGCACAGATACGCAGTATTTT; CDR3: CASSTPQGTDTQYF
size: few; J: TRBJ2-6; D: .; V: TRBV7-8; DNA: TGTGCCAGCAGCTTAGAGGCCGGGGTGGTTGGGGCCAACGTCCTGACTTTC; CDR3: CASSLEAGVVGANVLTF
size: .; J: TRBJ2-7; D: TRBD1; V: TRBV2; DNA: TGTGCCAGCAGTACCGGGGACAGGGGTCTCTACGAGCAGTACTTC; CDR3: CASSTGDRGLYEQYF
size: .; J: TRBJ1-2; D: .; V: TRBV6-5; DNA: TGTGCCAGCAGTCGGTCGGGGGGGTTCGGGTATGGCTACACCTTC; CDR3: CASSRSGGFGYGYTF
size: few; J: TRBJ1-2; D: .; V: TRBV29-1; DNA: TGCAGCGTGGAGAGACAGGCCCCCTATGGCTACACCTTC; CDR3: CSVERQAPYGYTF
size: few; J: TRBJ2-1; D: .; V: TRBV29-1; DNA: TGCAGCGCAGCGGAGGGGGGGGCCTACAATGAGCAGTTCTTC; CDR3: CSAAEGGAYNEQFF
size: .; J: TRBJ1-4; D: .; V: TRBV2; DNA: TGTGCCAGCAGGGGCCAGGGGACTACAACTAATGAAAAACTGTTTTTT; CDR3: CASRGQGTTTNEKLFF
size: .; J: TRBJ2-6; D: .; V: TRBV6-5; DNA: TGTGCCAGTGAAACAGGGTCTGGGGCCAACGTCCTGACTTTC; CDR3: CASETGSGANVLTF
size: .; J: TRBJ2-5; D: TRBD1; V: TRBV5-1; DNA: TGCGCCAGCAGCTCTGGACAGGGGTCCCAAGAGACCCAGTACTTC; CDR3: CASSSGQGSQETQYF
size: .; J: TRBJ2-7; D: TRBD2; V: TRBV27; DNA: TGTGCCAGCAGTCCGACAGCGGGGGGGGATGAGCAGTACTTC; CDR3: CASSPTAGGDEQYF
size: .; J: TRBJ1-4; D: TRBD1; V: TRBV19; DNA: TGTGCCAGTAGTGGAGGGACAGGGGGTCCTGAAAAACTGTTTTTT; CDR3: CASSGGTGGPEKLFF
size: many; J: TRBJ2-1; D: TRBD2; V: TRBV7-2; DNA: TGTGCCAGCAGCCGCCAGAGCGGGGGACGTTACAATGAGCAGTTCTTC; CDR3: CASSRQSGGRYNEQFF
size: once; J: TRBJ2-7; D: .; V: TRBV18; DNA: TGTGCCAGCTCAGAACAAAACGAGCAGTACTTC; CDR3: CASSEQNEQYF
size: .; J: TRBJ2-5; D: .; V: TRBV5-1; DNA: TGCGCCAGCATGGGGGCAGAGACCCAGTACTTC; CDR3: CASMGAETQYF
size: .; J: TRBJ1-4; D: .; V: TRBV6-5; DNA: TGTGCCAGCAGGTCAATCGGGGAAAAACTGTTTTTT; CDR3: CASRSIGEKLFF
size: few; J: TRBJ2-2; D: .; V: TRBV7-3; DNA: TGTGCCAGCAGCTTAAGAGGAGTGAACACCGGGGAGCTGTTTTTT; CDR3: CASSLRGVNTGELFF
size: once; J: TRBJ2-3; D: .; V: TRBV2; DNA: TGTGCCAGCAGTGGTAATTTAGGGGACACAGATACGCAGTATTTT; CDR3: CASSGNLGDTDTQYF
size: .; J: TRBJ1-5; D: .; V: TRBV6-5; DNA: TGTGCCAGCAGTTTCCTCAATCAGCCCCAGCATTTT; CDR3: CASSFLNQPQHF
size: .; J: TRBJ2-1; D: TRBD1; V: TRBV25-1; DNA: TGTGCCAGCAGTACGACGGGACAGCTCAATGAGCAGTTCTTC; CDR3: CASSTTGQLNEQFF
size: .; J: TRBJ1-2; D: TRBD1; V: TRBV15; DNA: TGTGCCACCAGCAGAGACCCGGGACAGAACTATGGCTACACCTTC; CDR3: CATSRDPGQNYGYTF
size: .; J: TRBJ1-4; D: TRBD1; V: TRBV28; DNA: TGTGCCAGCGGAACACAGGGGGCCGGGGCTAATGAAAAACTGTTTTTT; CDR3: CASGTQGAGANEKLFF
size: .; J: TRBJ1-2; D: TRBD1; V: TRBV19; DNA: TGTGCCAGTAGTATCGACAGGGATTATGGCTACACCTTC; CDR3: CASSIDRDYGYTF
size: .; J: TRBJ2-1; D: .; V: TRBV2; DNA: TGTGCCAGCAGTGGGTCGTCTGGGGGCGAGCAGTTCTTC; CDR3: CASSGSSGGEQFF
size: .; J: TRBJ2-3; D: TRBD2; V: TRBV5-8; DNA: TGTGCCAGCAGCTTGCCAAACCAACCCGGGACTACAAGAATTTTT; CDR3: CASSLPNQPGTTRIF
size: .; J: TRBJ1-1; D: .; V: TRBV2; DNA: TGTGCCAGCAGTGATGGCTTCACTGAAGCTTTCTTT; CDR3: CASSDGFTEAFF
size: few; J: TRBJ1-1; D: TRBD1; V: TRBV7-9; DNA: TGTGCCAGCAGTCGGACAGGGGAGGAAGCTTTCTTT; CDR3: CASSRTGEEAFF
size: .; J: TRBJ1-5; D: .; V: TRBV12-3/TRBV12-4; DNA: TGTGCCAGCAGTTCAGGGTCTCAGCCCCAGCATTTT; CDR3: CASSSGSQPQHF
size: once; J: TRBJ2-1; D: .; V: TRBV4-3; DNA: TGCGCCAGCAGCCAAGATCCGCCTTCGGCTAGCGCCCACAATGAGCAGTTCTTC; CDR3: CASSQDPPSASAHNEQFF
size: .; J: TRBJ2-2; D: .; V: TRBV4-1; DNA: TGCGCCAGCAGCCAGGGGCTTAACACCGGGGAGCTGTTTTTT; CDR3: CASSQGLNTGELFF
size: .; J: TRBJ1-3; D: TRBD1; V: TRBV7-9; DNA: TGTGCCAGCAGCCCCGGGACAGCAGGGACGTCTGGAAACACCATATATTTT; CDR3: CASSPGTAGTSGNTIYF
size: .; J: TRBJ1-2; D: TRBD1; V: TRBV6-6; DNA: TGTGCCAGCAGTAAGGACAGGATCTATGGCTACACCTTC; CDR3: CASSKDRIYGYTF
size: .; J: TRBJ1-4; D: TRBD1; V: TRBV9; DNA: TGTGCCAGCAGCCTGGGACAGGGGTCAACTAATGAAAAACTGTTTTTT; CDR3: CASSLGQGSTNEKLFF
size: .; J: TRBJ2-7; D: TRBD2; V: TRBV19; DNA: TGTGCCAGTAGTATTAGCGGGGGGGCCCCGGGTGAGCAGTACTTC; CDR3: CASSISGGAPGEQYF
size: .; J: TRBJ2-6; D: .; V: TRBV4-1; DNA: TGCGCCAGCAGCCACAGAAGAACCATTTCTGGGGCCAACGTCCTGACTTTC; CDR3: CASSHRRTISGANVLTF
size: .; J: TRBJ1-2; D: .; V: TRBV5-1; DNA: TGCGCCAGCAGCTTGCAGGGCCGCTATGGCTACACCTTC; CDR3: CASSLQGRYGYTF
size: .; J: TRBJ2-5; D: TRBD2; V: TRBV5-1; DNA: TGCGCCAGCAGCACCGCTCGCGGGGGGGATCAAGAGACCCAGTACTTC; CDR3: CASSTARGGDQETQYF
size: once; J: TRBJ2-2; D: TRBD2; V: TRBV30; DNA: TGTGCCTGGAGTGGAATTAGCGGGGGCACCGGGGAGCTGTTTTTT; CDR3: CAWSGISGGTGELFF
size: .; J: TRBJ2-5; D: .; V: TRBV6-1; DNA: TGTGCCAGCAGTGATTCGAGATCCTCCCAAGAGACCCAGTACTTC; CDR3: CASSDSRSSQETQYF
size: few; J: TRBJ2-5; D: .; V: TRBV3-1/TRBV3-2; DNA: TGTGCCAGCATCTCAAGGGGGTACCCTCAAGAGACCCAGTACTTC; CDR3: CASISRGYPQETQYF
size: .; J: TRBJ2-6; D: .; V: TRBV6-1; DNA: TGTGCCAGCAGTGAGCTCCCACGAGGCTCTGGGGCCAACGTCCTGACTTTC; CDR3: CASSELPRGSGANVLTF
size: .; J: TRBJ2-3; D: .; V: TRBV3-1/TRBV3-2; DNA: TGTGCCAGCAGTCTTGGATCAGCGGCAGATACGCAGTATTTT; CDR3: CASSLGSAADTQYF
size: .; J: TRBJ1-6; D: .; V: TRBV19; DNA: TGTGCCAGTAGCGCGGGGAGATTCGATCTCTCACCCCTCCACTTT; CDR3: CASSAGRFDLSPLHF
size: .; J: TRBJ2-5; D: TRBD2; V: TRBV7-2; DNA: TGTGCCAGCAGCACACCTCTAGCGGGGGAGCATAAAGAGACCCAGTACTTC; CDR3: CASSTPLAGEHKETQYF
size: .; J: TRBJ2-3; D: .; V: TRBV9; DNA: TGTGCCAGCAGCGTAGCACAGGGAACAGATACGCAGTATTTT; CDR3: CASSVAQGTDTQYF
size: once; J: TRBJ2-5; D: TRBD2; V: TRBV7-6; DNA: TGTGCCAGCAGCTTAGCGGGCGGGGGGGCGGAAACCCAGTACTTC; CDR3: CASSLAGGGAETQYF
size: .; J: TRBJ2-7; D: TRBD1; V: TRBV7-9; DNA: TGTGCCAGCAGCTTGGGACAGGGTTCGCAGTACTTC; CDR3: CASSLGQGSQYF